This TCR beta chain was recovered during a study of CD8+ T cells in alopecia areata. Isolated RNA was reverse transcribed into cDNA used as the sequencing template. The repertoire was sequenced with immunoSEQ multiplex PCR; TCRdb's copy has only in-frame clones and lacks some. Of 150,000 to 200,000 clones detected, 63% appear once; the ten largest clones hold over 1.5%. This receptor was identified in a human donor with alopecia areata. The sequences come from CD4+ T cells sorted from blood, collected at week 0.

CDR3 sequence: CSGSSGVYNEQFF. In nucleotides, the CDR3 is TGCAGCGGTAGCAGCGGGGTTTACAATGAGCAGTTCTTC. The chain is built from TRBV29-1 and TRBJ2-1; 7 nucleotides agree with TRBD2. CDR1 and CDR2 from the germline V gene are SQVTM and ANQGSEA. V shed 7 bases and J 4 bases; nucleotides not matched to a gene: 7. The CDR3 is 13 amino acids.